The 20 T cell receptor beta chains given below trace back to one sample, sequenced in a study of T-cell memory formation after mild COVID-19. TCRdb fed the 5' RACE reads into MiXCR, producing one record per CDR3 protein. The sample records under 250,000 distinct CDR3 sequences, over 9% being singletons. Sequences were obtained from PBMCs or a T cell subset sorted from them (not recorded which). Every receptor here comes from a man younger than 30 who had mild COVID-19 (a few samples of this study predate the infection). Cell type and time point are not known.

This clonotype was observed a few times. This chain links TRBV7-9 with TRBJ2-1; 10 positions agree with TRBD2. With 5 bases clipped from V and 4 bases from J, the junction kept 5 bases outside the gene matches. The CDR3 totals 15 residues. The V gene's germline CDR1 is SEHNR and CDR2 FQNEAQ (reference sequence). The CDR3 sequence is CASSPELAGYNEQFF. CDR3 in DNA: TGTGCCAGCAGCCCGGAACTAGCGGGGTACAATGAGCAGTTCTTC.

This clonotype was counted only a few times. The chain uses TRBV10-3 and TRBJ2-5; D might be TRBD1 (6 bases). The CDR3 is made up of 13 amino acids. The V end lost 6 bases, the J end lost 1 base, and 9 bases lay between the germline ends. The germline CDR1 and CDR2 sequences are ENHRY and SYGVKD. CDR3 amino acids: CAISRQVQETQYF. CDR3 nucleotides: TGTGCCATCAGCCGACAGGTCCAAGAGACCCAGTACTTC.

This clonotype was observed a handful of times. The chain is built from TRBV6-2 or TRBV6-3 and TRBJ2-1; TRBD2 matches 12 bases. V lost 6 bases and J lost 10; bases outside the gene matches: 10. The CDR3 consists of 15 residues. From germline, CDR1 is MNHEY and CDR2 SVGEGT. In nucleotides, the CDR3 is TGTGCCAGCAGAATATCTAGCGGGGGGGCGAGAGAGCAGTTCTTC. Residues: CASRISSGGAREQFF.

In its sample, this clonotype was seen many times. V usage is TRBV4-3 and J usage is TRBJ1-5, with TRBD1 as a possible D gene (6 bases). V lost 0 bases, J lost 5 bases, and 11 bases lay in between. The CDR3 has 15 residues. Germline loops: CDR1 LGHNA, CDR2 YSLEER. CDR3 sequence: CASSQDQGRYQPQHF. CDR3 in DNA: TGCGCCAGCAGCCAAGATCAGGGGCGGTATCAGCCCCAGCATTTT.

The V gene is TRBV6-6, the J gene TRBJ2-3; D gene ambiguous. V was shortened by 2 bases and J by 0 bases, with 9 bases between the two germline ends. The CDR3 length is 15 residues. Germline CDR1 MNHNY, CDR2 SVGAGI (reference sequence). CDR3 residues: CASSYGYSSTDTQYF. The DNA of the CDR3 is TGTGCCAGCAGTTACGGCTACTCTAGCACAGATACGCAGTATTTT.

The chain employs TRBV19 and TRBJ2-1; D is ambiguous. This CDR3 spans 13 amino acids. Trimming took off 3 bases at V and 5 bases at J, with 8 bases between the two ends. CDR1 and CDR2 (germline): LNHDA, SQIVND (reference sequence). CDR3 sequence (DNA): TGTGCCAGTAGTATGGTACAGCACAATGAGCAGTTCTTC. Translating it yields CASSMVQHNEQFF.

In this sample, this clonotype turned up a few times. This CDR3 reads CASSVAGTWTNTEAFF. The CDR3 bases are TGTGCCAGCAGCGTAGCAGGGACGTGGACGAACACTGAAGCTTTCTTT. V and J are TRBV9 and TRBJ1-1; maybe TRBD1 (5 bases). Trimming left V 0 bases short and J 1 base short, with 13 bases between. The germline gives CDR1 SGDLS, CDR2 YYNGEE. This CDR3 is 16 amino acids long. Complete variable domain (other parts from reference TRBV9 and TRBJ1-1): DSGVTQTPKHLITATGQRVTLRCSPRSGDLSVYWYQQSLDQGLQFLIQYYNGEERAKGNILERFSAQQFPDLHSELNLSSLELGDSALYFCASSVAGTWTNTEAFFGQGTRLTVV.

This clonotype was observed at least ten times. The chain recombines TRBV7-2 with TRBJ1-2; D is perhaps TRBD1 (5 bases). The CDR3 covers 14 residues. Trimming left V 5 bases short and J 5 bases short, with 15 bases between. CDR1 and CDR2 from the germline V gene are SGHTA and FQGNSA. CDR3 coding DNA: TGTGCCAGCAGCCCGGGGCCCACCTTATATGGCTACACCTTC. Translating it yields CASSPGPTLYGYTF.

The sample holds many counts of this clonotype. DNA for the CDR3: TGTGCCAGCAGCGAAAGTGCCCGAAGCACAGATACGCAGTATTTT. Translated: CASSESARSTDTQYF. J is TRBJ2-3 and V is TRBV7-9, with D unresolved. Trimming stripped 5 bases from V and 0 bases from J, with 12 bases between. This CDR3 comprises 15 residues. CDR1 is SEHNR and CDR2 is FQNEAQ in the germline V gene (reference sequence).

This rearrangement joins TRBV18 to TRBJ2-7; perhaps TRBD1 as D (6 bases). The CDR3 loop spans 14 amino acids. Germline V CDR1 and CDR2: KGHSH, LQKENI. Between the trimmed V and J ends, which lost 0 bases and 7 bases, there was a span of 13 bases. The CDR3 here is CASSPPQGIQEQYF. In DNA form, the CDR3 reads TGTGCCAGCTCACCACCCCAGGGGATTCAAGAGCAGTACTTC.

This clonotype was seen repeatedly, ten times or more. The J gene is TRBJ2-5, the V gene TRBV15; TRBD2 agrees at 8 bases. The CDR3 has 13 amino acids. Per germline, CDR1 LNHNV and CDR2 YYDKDF (reference sequence). J gave up 2 bases and V 6 bases, and 2 bases lay outside the gene matches. CDR3 in DNA: TGTGCCACCAGTAGCGGGGATCAAGAGACCCAGTACTTC. Its translation is CATSSGDQETQYF. The full variable domain, completed using reference TRBV15 and TRBJ2-5, is DAMVIQNPRYQVTQFGKPVTLSCSQTLNHNVMYWYQQKSSQAPKLLFHYYDKDFNNEADTPDNFQSRRPNTSFCFLDIRSPGLGDTAMYLCATSSGDQETQYFGPGTRLLVL.

V gene TRBV19 combines with J gene TRBJ2-3; a weak D match, TRBD1 (6 bases). Trimming removed 3 bases from V and 5 bases from J, with 12 bases in between. The CDR3 totals 14 residues. CDR1 is LNHDA and CDR2 is SQIVND in the germline V gene (reference sequence). CDR3 nucleotides: TGTGCCAGTAGTATTCATCAGGACAGAGATACGCAGTATTTT. Its protein is CASSIHQDRDTQYF.

There are a few counts of this clonotype. The chain has TRBV20-1 and TRBJ2-7, with D tentatively TRBD1 (6 bases). This CDR3 is built from 13 residues. V was clipped by 0 bases and J by 5 bases, with 11 bases between them. The germline CDR1 and CDR2 sequences are DFQATT and SNEGSKA (reference sequence). The CDR3 is CSARDLRGHEQYF. The CDR3 DNA reads as TGCAGTGCTAGAGATCTCAGGGGCCACGAGCAGTACTTC.

This clonotype appeared many times. CDR3 in amino acids: CASSYSSGARSTGELFF. CDR3 sequence (DNA): TGTGCCAGCAGTTATTCTTCCGGGGCTCGTAGCACCGGGGAGCTGTTTTTT. The gene calls are TRBV6-5 and TRBJ2-2; possibly TRBD1 or TRBD2 for D (5 bases each). The V end was cut by 3 bases, the J end by 4 bases, with 18 bases between. The CDR3 has 17 residues. The V gene's germline CDR1 is MNHEY and CDR2 SVGAGI.

The V call is TRBV24-1, the J call TRBJ2-1, with D uncertain. The germline V gene has CDR1 KGHDR and CDR2 SFDVKD. Trimming left V 2 bases short and J 7 bases short, with 17 bases between. This CDR3 is 16 amino acids long. Here the CDR3 reads CATSDSRRALANEQFF. The CDR3 DNA is TGTGCCACCAGTGATTCGCGCCGGGCTTTGGCAAATGAGCAGTTCTTC.

V is TRBV28 and J is TRBJ1-3, with 9 nucleotides matching TRBD1. The germline V gene has CDR1 MDHEN and CDR2 SYDVKM. The V and J ends lost 5 bases and 7 bases, in that order; junction bases with no gene match: 9. The CDR3 is 15 amino acids. This CDR3 reads CASSAPGQGSNTIYF. CDR3 sequence (DNA): TGTGCCAGCAGTGCCCCGGGACAGGGCTCGAACACCATATATTTT.

Sample share makes this clonotype medium-sized. The J gene is TRBJ2-1, the V gene TRBV20-1; 7 nucleotides agree with TRBD2. CDR1 DFQATT and CDR2 SNEGSKA come from the germline V gene (reference sequence). The CDR3 runs to 14 residues. Trimming removed 6 bases from V and 4 bases from J; junction bases left unmatched: 9. This CDR3 reads CSAKNSGGYNEQFF. CDR3 in DNA: TGCAGTGCCAAGAACTCGGGGGGATACAATGAGCAGTTCTTC.

This clonotype was counted only a few times. The chain uses TRBV5-1 and TRBJ2-3, with 14 bases lining up with TRBD2. Germline V CDR1 and CDR2: SGHRS, YFSETQ. V lost 4 bases to trimming and J lost 2 bases; unmatched junction nucleotides: 6. The CDR3 covers 17 residues. The CDR3 loop is CASSGGLAGAHTDTQYF. CDR3 nucleotides: TGCGCCAGCAGCGGGGGACTAGCGGGGGCCCACACAGATACGCAGTATTTT.

The chain recombines TRBV2 with TRBJ1-5; D possibly corresponds to TRBD1 (6 bases). Germline assignment: CDR1 SNHLY and CDR2 FYNNEI. The CDR3 sequence is 14 residues long. Trimming removed 2 bases at V and 7 bases at J, with 12 bases between. The CDR3 spells CASSERQVEQPQHF. The DNA for the CDR3 is TGTGCCAGCAGTGAAAGACAGGTCGAGCAGCCCCAGCATTTT.

This clonotype was counted a few times. The CDR3 DNA is TGCGCCAGCAGCTTGTCAGATTTGAATGAAAAACTGTTTTTT. Encoded protein: CASSLSDLNEKLFF. The chain combines TRBV5-1 with TRBJ1-4; D not certain. CDR3 size: 14 residues. V gave up 1 base and J gave up 5 bases, with 9 bases separating them. CDR1 and CDR2 (germline): SGHRS, YFSETQ.